The rows below give T cell receptor beta chains drawn from one sample of a study of long-term antiretroviral therapy in people with HIV. Generated by immunoSEQ multiplex PCR, the TCRdb table keeps only in-frame clones and is missing some. The table includes 20,000 to 25,000 clones, more than 85% detected once. This sample comprised unsorted PBMCs, obtained 4.4 years after starting antiretroviral therapy. These TCRs come from a woman between 45 and 65 years old with HIV. The CDR3 runs from the conserved cysteine through the conserved F or W. Each record gives: V gene, clone size, J gene, CDR3 protein. Clone size is shown for a subset of rows, as once, few, many or a class of expanded clone.

TRBV29-1,.,TRBJ2-7,CSVGRQYEQYF
TRBV6-6,.,TRBJ2-7,CASRASGVMYGEQYF
TRBV5-8,.,TRBJ2-7,CASSLEMGSSYEQYF
TRBV2,.,TRBJ1-2,CASSQLNYGYTF
TRBV9,.,TRBJ2-7,CASSARDRAVGSGEQYF
TRBV19,.,TRBJ2-1,CASSIVARGGQFF
TRBV4-3,.,TRBJ2-6,CASSQDWTAGANVLTF
TRBV11-1,.,TRBJ2-5,CASATEGETQYF
TRBV6-5,.,TRBJ2-5,CASRRTGPQETQYF
TRBV6-5,.,TRBJ1-1,CASSRDSTEAFF
TRBV9,once,TRBJ1-1,CASSAGAGVTEAFF
TRBV2,.,TRBJ1-6,CASSGGHRGGNSPLHF
TRBV4-2,.,TRBJ2-7,CASSQAGTSGNTDKQYF
TRBV14,.,TRBJ2-7,CASSQDRVVFYEQYF
TRBV6-6,few,TRBJ1-1,CASSPAVQDTEAFF
TRBV9,once,TRBJ2-5,CASSARVDFETQYF
TRBV4-2,.,TRBJ2-5,CASSQDLAGGQETQYF
TRBV2,.,TRBJ1-2,CASRDSLSGYTF
TRBV7-9,few,TRBJ2-5,CASWGETQYF